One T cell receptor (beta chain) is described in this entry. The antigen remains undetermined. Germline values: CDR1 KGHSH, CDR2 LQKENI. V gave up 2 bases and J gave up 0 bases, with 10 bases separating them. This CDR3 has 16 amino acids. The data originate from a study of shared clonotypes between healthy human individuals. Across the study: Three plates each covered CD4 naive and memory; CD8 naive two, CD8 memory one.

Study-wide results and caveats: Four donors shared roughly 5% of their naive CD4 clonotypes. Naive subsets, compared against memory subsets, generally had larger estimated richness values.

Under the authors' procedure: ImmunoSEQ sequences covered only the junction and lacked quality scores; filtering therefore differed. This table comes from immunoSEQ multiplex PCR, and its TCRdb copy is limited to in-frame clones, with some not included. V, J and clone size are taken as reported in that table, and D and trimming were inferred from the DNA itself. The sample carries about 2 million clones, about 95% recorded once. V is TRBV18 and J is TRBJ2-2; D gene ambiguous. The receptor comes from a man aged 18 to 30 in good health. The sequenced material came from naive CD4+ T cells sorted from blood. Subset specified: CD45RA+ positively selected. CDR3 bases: TGTGCCAGCTCACCATCGACACTGGCGAACACCGGGGAGCTGTTTTTT. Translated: CASSPSTLANTGELFF.